What follows are 18 T cell receptor beta chains derived from one specimen sequenced in a study of blood T cell repertoires in COVID-19. Only in-frame clones appear in the TCRdb table, and some are missing; sequencing was by immunoSEQ multiplex PCR. The sample holds roughly 110,000 clones, more than 70% seen once. The sample comprised peripheral blood. The receptors derive from a human donor in a cohort sampled during active COVID-19.

The rearrangement joins TRBV6-5 to TRBJ2-3; TRBD2 matches 9 bases. Germline trimming cut 6 bases from V and 6 bases from J; bases unmatched to any gene: 10. This CDR3 has 15 amino acids. CDR1 and CDR2 (germline): MNHEY, SVGAGI. DNA for the CDR3: TGTGCCAGCAGCGCCTTAGCGGGAGATGAGGATACGCAGTATTTT. Residues: CASSALAGDEDTQYF.

This chain connects TRBV28 to TRBJ2-3; D is possibly TRBD1 (5 bases). V lost 5 bases to trimming and J lost 2 bases, with 11 bases between them. The CDR3 has 14 amino acids. The germline CDR1 and CDR2 sequences are MDHEN and SYDVKM. The CDR3 reads CASSPQGTTDTQYF. The CDR3 DNA reads as TGTGCCAGCAGTCCCCAGGGAACCACAGATACGCAGTATTTT.

This clone appeared a single time. The chain employs TRBV25-1 and TRBJ2-6; D is perhaps TRBD2 (5 bases). Trimming pared 0 bases from V and 2 bases from J, leaving 11 bases between. The V gene's germline CDR1 is MGHDK and CDR2 SYGVNS. CDR3 size: 17 residues. This CDR3 reads CASSEYSAGAGANVLTF. The CDR3 nucleotides read TGTGCCAGCAGTGAATACTCTGCCGGGGCTGGGGCCAACGTCCTGACTTTC.

This chain joins TRBV19 and TRBJ2-1, with 8 nucleotides matching TRBD1. Per germline, CDR1 LNHDA and CDR2 SQIVND (reference sequence). Trimming cost V 5 bases and J 7 bases; bases outside gene matches: 7. The CDR3 consists of 14 residues. CDR3 nucleotides: TGTGCCAGTAGTCCGCAGGGGGCGGGGAATGAGCAGTTCTTC. Protein product: CASSPQGAGNEQFF.

This clone showed up just a few times. The chain carries TRBV24-1 and TRBJ2-1; D is perhaps TRBD2 (5 bases). The V and J ends lost 7 bases and 8 bases respectively, with 8 bases between them. Germline loops: CDR1 KGHDR, CDR2 SFDVKD. CDR3 length: 11 residues. The CDR3 reads CATSKLDEQFF. The DNA for the CDR3 is TGTGCCACCAGCAAACTAGATGAGCAGTTCTTC.

The count of this clone is one. This chain uses TRBV7-8 with TRBJ1-3, with D maybe TRBD1 (6 bases). CDR1 is SGHVS, CDR2 FQNEAQ, per germline. The CDR3 is made up of 15 amino acids. Trimming stripped 1 base from V and 4 bases from J, with 11 bases between. CDR3 bases: TGTGCCAGCAGCTTAGATACAGGGCGGGGAAACACCATATATTTT. It translates to CASSLDTGRGNTIYF.

The chain uses TRBV5-1 and TRBJ2-1; 7 bases line up with TRBD2. The CDR3 sequence is 15 residues long. Germline V lookup: CDR1 SGHRS, CDR2 YFSETQ. V lost 0 bases and J lost 6; bases outside the gene matches: 6. The CDR3 protein is CASSLGGSVGNEQFF. The CDR3 bases are TGCGCCAGCAGCTTGGGCGGGAGTGTGGGCAATGAGCAGTTCTTC.

V gene TRBV5-1 combines with J gene TRBJ2-7; unclear D gene. The germline V and J ends were trimmed by 0 bases and 3 bases, with 10 bases remaining between them. This CDR3 is 14 amino acids long. The germline gives CDR1 SGHRS, CDR2 YFSETQ. CDR3 amino acids: CASSLDGLNYEQYF. The CDR3 coding sequence is TGCGCCAGCAGCTTGGATGGGCTGAACTACGAGCAGTACTTC.

The V gene is TRBV10-3, the J gene TRBJ1-1; tentative D call: TRBD1 (6 bases). The germline gives CDR1 ENHRY, CDR2 SYGVKD. The V end was cut by 5 bases, the J end by 1 base, with 8 bases between. This CDR3 is built from 13 residues. The CDR3 coding sequence is TGTGCCATCAGTCAAGGGGGGAACACTGAAGCTTTCTTT. It is translated as CAISQGGNTEAFF.

This chain links TRBV7-2 with TRBJ1-5; tentatively, D is TRBD1 (6 bases). V lost 5 bases to trimming and J lost 5 bases, with 13 bases between them. The CDR3 has 14 amino acids. Per the germline V gene, CDR1 is SGHTA and CDR2 is FQGNSA. CDR3 sequence reads: CASSRRGGYQPQHF. Written as DNA, the CDR3 is TGTGCCAGCAGCCGGAGGGGGGGTTATCAGCCCCAGCATTTT.

The CDR3 sequence is CASSLLTGGPNEQFF. CDR3 sequence (DNA): TGTGCCAGCAGCTTACTGACGGGAGGGCCCAATGAGCAGTTCTTC. The rearrangement uses TRBV7-2 and TRBJ2-1, with 8 nucleotides matching TRBD2. Germline CDR1 is SGHTA and CDR2 is FQGNSA. The CDR3 sequence is 15 residues long. The V gene end was trimmed by 2 bases and the J gene end by 6 bases; junction bases not matched to a gene: 6.

In this sample, this clone turned up once. The chain has TRBV6-2 or TRBV6-3 and TRBJ2-7, with 12 bases matching TRBD2. Germline V CDR1 and CDR2: MNHEY, SVGEGT. The length of the CDR3 is 13 residues. CDR3 loop: CASSPVLAGGPHV. The CDR3 DNA follows: TGTGCCAGCAGTCCGGTACTAGCGGGGGGCCCCCACGTC.

This chain connects TRBV6-6 to TRBJ1-5; D ambiguous. Germline V gives CDR1 MNHNY, CDR2 SVGAGI (reference sequence). The V end was cut by 10 bases, the J end by 5 bases, with 15 bases between. The CDR3 covers 13 residues. The DNA for the CDR3 is TGTGCCACTACTTTAGAGGCCTATCAGCCCCAGCATTTT. Its translation: CATTLEAYQPQHF.

This clone was detected once. This chain uses TRBV2 with TRBJ1-4, with 12 bases identical to TRBD1. The CDR3 consists of 17 residues. Germline V CDR1 and CDR2: SNHLY, FYNNEI. Germline trimming cut 8 bases from V and 4 bases from J; bases unmatched to any gene: 11. The CDR3 reads CASPIPGTGGLNEKLFF. CDR3 nucleotide sequence: TGTGCCAGCCCGATCCCCGGGACAGGGGGCCTTAATGAAAAACTGTTTTTT.

This chain links TRBV11-2 with TRBJ2-5; D gene ambiguous. Germline V CDR1 and CDR2: SGHAT, FQNNGV. V was shortened by 0 bases and J by 2 bases, with 7 bases between the two germline ends. The CDR3 has 14 residues. The CDR3 is CASSLEANQETQYF. DNA for the CDR3: TGTGCCAGCAGCTTAGAGGCCAATCAAGAGACCCAGTACTTC.

The chain combines TRBV6-2 or TRBV6-3 with TRBJ2-7; 15 nucleotides line up with TRBD2. Trimming cost V 4 bases and J 0 bases; bases outside gene matches: 10. CDR3 length: 19 residues. The germline V gene has CDR1 MNHEY and CDR2 SVGEGT. The CDR3 DNA reads TGTGCCAGCAGTTGGACTAGCGGGAGGGCTCTGGGACGCTCCTACGAGCAGTACTTC. This encodes CASSWTSGRALGRSYEQYF.

This chain links TRBV6-5 with TRBJ1-2; D is uncertain. From germline, CDR1 is MNHEY and CDR2 SVGAGI. Trimming took 10 bases from V and 3 from J, leaving 15 bases between them. CDR3 length: 13 amino acids. The DNA for the CDR3 is TGTGCCACTTCGACGTCGGGGTACTATGGCTACACCTTC. It translates to CATSTSGYYGYTF.

V usage is TRBV25-1 and J usage is TRBJ1-2, with D tentatively TRBD1 (5 bases). In germline, CDR1 is MGHDK, CDR2 SYGVNS. The CDR3 runs 14 residues. Trimming took off 10 bases at V and 2 bases at J, with 17 bases between the two ends. The DNA for the CDR3 is TGTGCCACCCAAGACAGTCCCAGGAACTATGGCTACACCTTC. It codes for CATQDSPRNYGYTF.